The source of this T cell receptor (beta chain) is a study of CD8 T cells in Susac syndrome. General study points: Regarding the TCR sequencing and HLA analysis, the study admitted that a relatively small number of individuals were involved.

V dropped 0 bases and J dropped 14 bases, with 11 bases sitting between them. Germline V gives CDR1 LGHDT, CDR2 YNNKEL (reference sequence). The CDR3 sequence is 12 residues long. Regarding this clonotype: Antigen unknown.

cDNA came from around 0.54 to 1 ug RNA primed by random hexamers. Amplification of TCR beta CDR3 across 54 Vbeta and 13 Jbeta was performed with immunoSEQ multiplex PCR. TCRdb used MiXCR to reprocess the immunoSEQ multiplex PCR reads, holding one entry per CDR3 protein. The sample lists about 140,000 distinct CDR3 sequences; 94% were seen once. Healthy donors acted as controls, with matching for age and sex. Sequencing input: CD8+ T cells from PBMCs. This receptor was taken from a human donor in good health. The V gene is TRBV3-1, the J gene TRBJ2-1, with D hard to call. The CDR3 coding sequence is TGTGCCAGCAGCCAAGATCTGGCGTGGAAGTTCTTC. Translating gives CASSQDLAWKFF.